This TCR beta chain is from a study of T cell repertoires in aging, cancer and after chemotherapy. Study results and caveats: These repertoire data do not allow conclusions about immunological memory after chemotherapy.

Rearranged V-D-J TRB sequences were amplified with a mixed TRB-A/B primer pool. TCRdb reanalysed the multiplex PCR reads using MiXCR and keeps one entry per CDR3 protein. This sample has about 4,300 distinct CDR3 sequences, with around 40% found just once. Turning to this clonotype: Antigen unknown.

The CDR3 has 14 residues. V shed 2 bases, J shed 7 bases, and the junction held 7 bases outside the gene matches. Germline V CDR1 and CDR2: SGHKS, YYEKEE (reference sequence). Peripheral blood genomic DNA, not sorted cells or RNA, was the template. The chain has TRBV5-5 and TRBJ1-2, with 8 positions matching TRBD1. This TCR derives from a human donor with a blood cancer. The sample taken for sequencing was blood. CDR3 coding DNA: TGTGCCAGCAGCTTTCAAGGACAGGGCCGTGGCTACACCTTC. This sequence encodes CASSFQGQGRGYTF.